The 2 T cell receptor beta chains reported below all come from one sample, sequenced in a study of T cells in Graves' hyperthyroidism and ophthalmopathy. TCR beta CDR3 regions were amplified from RNA. With the HTBI primer set, the TCR CDR3 went through a first round of RT-PCR. Using its own MiXCR run on the multiplex PCR reads, TCRdb lists one record per CDR3 protein. The sample contains fewer than 750,000 distinct CDR3 sequences, roughly 14% of which appear only once. The sequencing sample was made of blood. These receptors were obtained from a woman between 40 and 55 years old with Graves' ophthalmopathy.

The chain recombines TRBV27 with TRBJ2-7; 11 bases map to TRBD2. CDR3 length equals 18 residues. V shed 5 bases and J 3 bases; nucleotides not matched to a gene: 15. CDR1 and CDR2 (germline): MNHEY, SMNVEV (reference sequence). The CDR3 here is CASSPSSGRTNLHYEQYF. The CDR3 nucleotides are TGTGCCAGCAGTCCCTCTAGCGGGAGGACAAATCTTCACTACGAGCAGTACTTC.

This clonotype was counted ten times or more. The chain joins TRBV7-3 to TRBJ2-2; D is undetermined. Trimming cost V 2 bases and J 6 bases, with 4 bases left between them. The CDR3 is made up of 12 amino acids. Germline-derived CDR1 and CDR2 are SGHTA and FQGTGA. In DNA, the CDR3 is TGTGCCAGCAGCTTACCCCCCGGGGAGCTGTTTTTT. Protein: CASSLPPGELFF.